This TCR beta chain was observed in a study of T cell responses to AZD1222 COVID-19 vaccine. Clones were sequenced by immunoSEQ multiplex PCR, and TCRdb holds only the in-frame ones, with some missing. The repertoire holds fewer than 70,000 clones, with over 85% as singletons. Turning to this clone: The sample has other DNA sequences that encode this CDR3 too.

CDR3 size: 14 residues. Trimming pared 6 bases from V and 2 bases from J, leaving 13 bases between. Germline V lookup: CDR1 SNHLY, CDR2 FYNNEI. Sample: peripheral blood, taken on day 0 of AZD1222 vaccination. This TCR was recovered from an adult in good health. V and J are TRBV2 and TRBJ1-1, with D perhaps TRBD1 (6 bases). This CDR3 reads CASRIQGVNTEAFF. The CDR3 nucleotides read TGTGCCAGCAGAATACAGGGCGTAAACACTGAAGCTTTCTTT.